These 15 T cell receptor beta chains originate from one sample sequenced in a study of CD8+ T cells in alopecia areata. RNA extraction and reverse transcription yielded cDNA as sequencing template. Sequencing was performed with immunoSEQ multiplex PCR; in TCRdb, only in-frame clones are kept and a portion is missing. The sample contains 160,000 or so clones, 65% to 75% of which appear only once. Sequencing was performed on CD8+ T cells sorted from blood, taken at week 0. These receptors were collected from a human donor with alopecia areata.

This clone was seen ten or more times. The chain combines TRBV27 with TRBJ2-6; a weak D match, TRBD2 (5 bases). The germline V gene encodes CDR1 MNHEY and CDR2 SMNVEV (reference sequence). The CDR3 has 16 residues. Trimming pared 1 base from V and 0 bases from J, leaving 7 bases between. CDR3 coding DNA: TGTGCCAGCAGTTTATTGGGGAGCTCTGGGGCCAACGTCCTGACTTTC. It is translated as CASSLLGSSGANVLTF. The full variable domain, with the rest looked up from reference TRBV27 and TRBJ2-6, is EAQVTQNPRYLITVTGKKLTVTCSQNMNHEYMSWYRQDPGLGLRQIYYSMNVEVTDKGDVPEGYKVSRKEKRNFPLILESPSPNQTSLYFCASSLLGSSGANVLTFGAGSRLTVL.

The chain is built from TRBV29-1 and TRBJ1-2, with 7 positions matching TRBD1. Germline V gene data show CDR1 as SQVTM and CDR2 as ANQGSEA. The CDR3 extends over 14 amino acids. The V segment lost 0 bases and the J segment 4 bases; nucleotides outside the gene matches: 5. This CDR3 is CSVEDQQGLYGYTF. The CDR3 DNA sequence: TGCAGCGTTGAAGATCAACAGGGGCTCTATGGCTACACCTTC.

The rearrangement links TRBV7-2 to TRBJ1-2; 8 nucleotides agree with TRBD1. This CDR3 is built from 16 residues. CDR1 is SGHTA, CDR2 FQGNSA, per germline. V was clipped by 9 bases and J by 3 bases; unmatched bases: 15. The CDR3 here is CARYQANMGQDYGYTF. CDR3 in DNA: TGTGCCAGATATCAGGCTAATATGGGACAGGACTATGGCTACACCTTC.

The chain carries TRBV2 and TRBJ1-2, with unresolved D. CDR1 and CDR2 from the germline V gene are SNHLY and FYNNEI. V lost 7 bases, J lost 4 bases, and 10 bases lay in between. The CDR3 runs to 12 residues. This CDR3 reads CASTEGFYGYTF. The CDR3 nucleotides are TGTGCCAGCACCGAGGGATTCTATGGCTACACCTTC.

This chain connects TRBV13 to TRBJ1-5; maybe TRBD1 (5 bases). Germline V gene sequence: CDR1 PRHDT, CDR2 FYEKMQ (reference sequence). V lost 1 base and J lost 5, with 9 bases in between. The CDR3 is 14 residues long. The CDR3 DNA is TGTGCCAGCAGCTTAGCGGGACGGGATCAGCCCCAGCATTTT. Amino acid sequence: CASSLAGRDQPQHF.

The chain recombines TRBV30 with TRBJ1-2, with D maybe TRBD1 (6 bases). The germline gives CDR1 GTSNPN, CDR2 SVGIG (reference sequence). The V end was cut by 3 bases, the J end by 4 bases, with 12 bases between. CDR3 length: 13 residues. Written as DNA, the CDR3 is TGTGCCTGGAGGGGGGCGGCGATCTATGGCTACACCTTC. This sequence encodes CAWRGAAIYGYTF. The variable domain in full, completed from reference TRBV30 and TRBJ1-2, reads SQTIHQWPATLVQPVGSPLSLECTVEGTSNPNLYWYRQAAGRGLQLLFYSVGIGQISSEVPQNLSASRPQDRQFILSSKKLLLSDSGFYLCAWRGAAIYGYTFGSGTRLTVV.

This sequence joins TRBV7-9 and TRBJ1-1, with 7 nucleotides matching TRBD1. V lost 5 bases and J lost 8; bases outside the gene matches: 8. The CDR3 length is 13 residues. Germline V CDR1 and CDR2: SEHNR, FQNEAQ (reference sequence). For the CDR3, the DNA is TGTGCCAGCAGCCTCCCAGGGGGGGCAGAAGCTTTCTTT. It is translated as CASSLPGGAEAFF. Based on the CDR3 plus reference TRBV7-9 and TRBJ1-1, the full variable domain is DTGVSQNPRHKITKRGQNVTFRCDPISEHNRLYWYRQTLGQGPEFLTYFQNEAQLEKSRLLSDRFSAERPKGSFSTLEIQRTEQGDSAMYLCASSLPGGAEAFFGQGTRLTVV.

The V call is TRBV13, the J call TRBJ2-1, with 8 positions matching TRBD2. Germline-derived CDR1 and CDR2 are PRHDT and FYEKMQ (reference sequence). V lost 1 base, J lost 10 bases, and 12 bases stayed unmatched. The CDR3 is made up of 16 amino acids. The CDR3 DNA follows: TGTGCCAGCAGCTTAGACCGCGGGGGGACGTATAAGGAGCAGTTCTTC. This sequence encodes CASSLDRGGTYKEQFF. Filled out from reference TRBV13 and TRBJ2-1, the complete variable domain reads AAGVIQSPRHLIKEKRETATLKCYPIPRHDTVYWYQQGPGQDPQFLISFYEKMQSDKGSIPDRFSAQQFSDYHSELNMSSLELGDSALYFCASSLDRGGTYKEQFFGPGTRLTVL.

There are a few counts of this clone. The rearrangement joins TRBV4-2 to TRBJ2-7; 8 nucleotides align to TRBD1. CDR3 length: 18 residues. In germline, CDR1 is LGHNA, CDR2 YNFKEQ. J lost 2 bases, V lost 4 bases, and 16 bases had no gene match. For the CDR3, the DNA is TGTGCCAGCAGCCTCTCGACGACGGACAGGGAGATTCCCTACGAGCAGTACTTC. Amino acid sequence: CASSLSTTDREIPYEQYF.

This chain links TRBV13 with TRBJ1-5, with TRBD1 identical over 7 bases. Looked up from germline, CDR1 is PRHDT and CDR2 is FYEKMQ (reference sequence). J gave up 7 bases and V 5 bases, and 8 bases lay outside the gene matches. CDR3 length: 14 residues. CDR3 DNA sequence: TGTGCCAGCAGCCACAGACAGGGTGGACAGCCCCAGCATTTT. Translated: CASSHRQGGQPQHF.

The chain is built from TRBV13 and TRBJ2-7; the D gene is possibly TRBD1 (5 bases). Germline V gene data show CDR1 as PRHDT and CDR2 as FYEKMQ (reference sequence). Deletions cut 5 bases from V and 2 bases from J, with 13 bases between. The CDR3 extends over 14 amino acids. CDR3: CASSPRTRAYEQYF. CDR3 DNA sequence: TGTGCCAGCAGCCCCAGGACAAGGGCCTACGAGCAGTACTTC.

This chain connects TRBV6-5 to TRBJ2-7; TRBD1 agrees at 9 bases. Trimming removed 5 bases from V and 2 bases from J; junction bases left unmatched: 4. The CDR3 is 14 residues long. The germline V gene has CDR1 MNHEY and CDR2 SVGAGI. The chain's CDR3 is CASSDGQGTYEQYF. CDR3 DNA sequence: TGTGCCAGCAGTGACGGACAGGGGACCTACGAGCAGTACTTC.

This clone was recorded once. The rearrangement links TRBV7-9 to TRBJ1-1, with a tentative D call TRBD1 (6 bases). V was shortened by 5 bases and J by 12 bases, with 13 bases between the two germline ends. Germline CDR1 is SEHNR and CDR2 is FQNEAQ (reference sequence). The CDR3 covers 11 residues. The CDR3 DNA is TGTGCCAGCAGCCGGGACACACGGACTTTCTTT. Amino acids: CASSRDTRTFF.

This rearrangement joins TRBV7-2 to TRBJ2-3, with 14 bases that match TRBD2. There are 19 residues in the CDR3. Germline V gene lookup returns CDR1 SGHTA and CDR2 FQGNSA. Losses at the gene ends were 5 bases for V and 1 base for J; bases not matched to a gene: 11. CDR3 sequence (DNA): TGTGCCAGCAGCCAATGGGGACTAGCGGGGGTAATTGGCACAGATACGCAGTATTTT. Encoded protein: CASSQWGLAGVIGTDTQYF.

V is TRBV25-1 and J is TRBJ2-7; D call uncertain. V lost 3 bases to trimming and J lost 0 bases, with 9 bases between them. There are 14 residues in the CDR3. CDR1 is MGHDK and CDR2 is SYGVNS in the germline V gene. The CDR3 spells CASSDLGPSYEQYF. The CDR3 bases are TGTGCCAGCAGTGATCTCGGACCCTCCTACGAGCAGTACTTC.